The present TCR beta chain was sequenced within a study of identical twins. Study conclusions and caveats: Zero-insertion results could be subject to partial confounding by invariant MAIT and iNKT cells.

This clonotype was found many times. Its antigen remains unidentified. TCRdb reanalysed the 5' RACE reads using MiXCR and keeps one entry per CDR3 protein. The sample lists around 1.7 million distinct CDR3 sequences, less than 40% occurring once. Per germline, CDR1 ENHRY and CDR2 SYGVKD. The CDR3 spans 16 residues. Deletions cut 4 bases from V and 0 bases from J, with 15 bases between. Sequenced sample: cord blood. The clonotype comes from a newborn girl in good health. V and J are TRBV10-3 and TRBJ2-5; TRBD1 might be the D (6 bases). This chain's CDR3 is CAISGILGQYQETQYF. The CDR3 DNA reads TGTGCCATCAGTGGTATTCTTGGACAGTACCAAGAGACCCAGTACTTC.